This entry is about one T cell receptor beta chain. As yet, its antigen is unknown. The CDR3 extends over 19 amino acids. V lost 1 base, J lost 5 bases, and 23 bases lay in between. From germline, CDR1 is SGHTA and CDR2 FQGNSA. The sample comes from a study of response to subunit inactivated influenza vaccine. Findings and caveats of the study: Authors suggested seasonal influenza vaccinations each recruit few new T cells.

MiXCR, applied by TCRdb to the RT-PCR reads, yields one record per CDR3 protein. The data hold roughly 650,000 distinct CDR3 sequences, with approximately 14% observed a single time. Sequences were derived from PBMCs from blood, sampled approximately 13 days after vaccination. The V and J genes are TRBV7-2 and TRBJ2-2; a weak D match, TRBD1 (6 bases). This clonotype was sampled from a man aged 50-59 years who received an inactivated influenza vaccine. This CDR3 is CASSLVTSRGWDTTGELFF. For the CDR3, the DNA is TGTGCCAGCAGCTTAGTGACGTCCCGGGGTTGGGACACTACCGGGGAGCTGTTTTTT.